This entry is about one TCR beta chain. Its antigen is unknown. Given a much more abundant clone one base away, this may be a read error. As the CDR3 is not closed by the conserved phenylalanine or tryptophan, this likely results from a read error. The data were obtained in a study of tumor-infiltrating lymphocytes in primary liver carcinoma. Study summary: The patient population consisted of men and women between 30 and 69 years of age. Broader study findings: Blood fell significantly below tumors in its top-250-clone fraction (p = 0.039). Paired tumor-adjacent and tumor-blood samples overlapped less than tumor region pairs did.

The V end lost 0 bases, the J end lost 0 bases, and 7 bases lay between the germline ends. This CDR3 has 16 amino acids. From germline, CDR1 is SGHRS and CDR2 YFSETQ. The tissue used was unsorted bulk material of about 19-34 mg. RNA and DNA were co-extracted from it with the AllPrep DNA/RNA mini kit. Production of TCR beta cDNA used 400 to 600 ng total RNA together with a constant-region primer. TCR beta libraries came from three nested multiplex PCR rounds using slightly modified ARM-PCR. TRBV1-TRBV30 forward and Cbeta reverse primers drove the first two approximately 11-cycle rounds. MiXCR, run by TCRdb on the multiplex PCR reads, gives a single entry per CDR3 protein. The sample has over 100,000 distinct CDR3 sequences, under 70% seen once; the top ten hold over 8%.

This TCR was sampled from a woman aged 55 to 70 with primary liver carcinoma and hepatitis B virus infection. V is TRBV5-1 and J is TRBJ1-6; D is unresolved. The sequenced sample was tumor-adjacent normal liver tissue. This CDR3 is CASSLVGSSYNSPLHY. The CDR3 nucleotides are TGCGCCAGCAGCTTGGTGGGGAGCTCCTATAATTCACCCCTCCACTAT.